The 21 T cell receptor beta chains below come from one sample, sequenced in a study of cytomegalovirus exposure and HLA in healthy donors. Primers included in the PCR were 60 Vbeta and 13 Jbeta primers. Assay: immunoSEQ multiplex PCR; the TCRdb copy retains only in-frame clones and omits some. Of about 93,000 clones in the sample, around 78% are singletons; the top ten hold roughly 0.6%. Sequenced input: PBMCs. All receptors derive from a man aged 25 to 40 in good health and CMV-seronegative.

The rearrangement joins TRBV6-5 to TRBJ1-5; D gene unclear. The CDR3 extends over 12 amino acids. CDR1 and CDR2 (germline): MNHEY, SVGAGI. The ends were cut back, 3 bases at V and 6 bases at J, with 6 bases in the middle. The CDR3 here is CASSYAGQPQHF. CDR3 nucleotide sequence: TGTGCCAGCAGTTATGCGGGTCAGCCCCAGCATTTT.

The chain joins TRBV21-1 to TRBJ1-1; the table's D call, TRBD1, was not checked against the DNA. TRBV21-1 is labeled a pseudogene. The length of the CDR3 is 17 residues. The CDR3: CASSKWTGEGEDTEAFF. CDR3 bases: TGTGCCAGCAGCAAATGGACAGGGGAGGGTGAGGACACTGAAGCTTTCTTT.

This clone was seen a few times. The chain employs TRBV7-2 and TRBJ2-7, with no clear D. Between the trimmed V and J ends, which lost 2 bases and 6 bases, there was a span of 20 bases. The germline V gene encodes CDR1 SGHTA and CDR2 FQGNSA. The CDR3 consists of 16 residues. In DNA form, the CDR3 reads TGTGCCAGCAGCTTAACGTGGTCCCTTACGAGCCGCGAGCAGTACTTC. Its protein is CASSLTWSLTSREQYF.

The chain is built from TRBV27 and TRBJ1-5; the D gene is possibly TRBD1 (5 bases). V shed 11 bases and J shed 5 bases, with 22 bases lying between them. CDR1 MNHEY and CDR2 SMNVEV come from the germline V gene (reference sequence). CDR3 length: 15 amino acids. CDR3: CASSSGPGWYQPQHF. The CDR3 DNA reads as TGTGCCTCCTCTTCCGGACCAGGGTGGTATCAGCCCCAGCATTTT.

The rearrangement joins TRBV5-1 to TRBJ1-2, with 7 bases that match TRBD1. The germline gives CDR1 SGHRS, CDR2 YFSETQ. The CDR3 runs to 14 residues. V trimming: 4 bases; J trimming: 0 bases; junction bases outside the gene matches: 3. CDR3 sequence reads: CASSGGQPNYGYTF. CDR3 bases: TGCGCCAGCAGCGGGGGACAGCCTAACTATGGCTACACCTTC.

V and J are TRBV19 and TRBJ1-1; possibly TRBD1 for D (6 bases). Germline CDR1 is LNHDA and CDR2 is SQIVND (reference sequence). This CDR3 comprises 12 residues. The V and J ends lost 6 bases and 8 bases respectively, with 13 bases between them. CDR3 loop: CASRLGGTEAFF. The CDR3, as DNA: TGTGCCAGTAGGCTAGGGGGTACCGAAGCTTTCTTT.

The V gene is TRBV19, the J gene TRBJ1-4, with D uncertain. V dropped 8 bases and J dropped 7 bases, with 14 bases sitting between them. CDR3 size: 13 residues. Germline-derived CDR1 and CDR2 are LNHDA and SQIVND (reference sequence). The chain's CDR3 is CASRPQLSEKLFF. CDR3 DNA: TGTGCCAGTCGCCCACAGCTCTCTGAAAAACTGTTTTTT.

The rearrangement links TRBV27 to TRBJ1-6; TRBD1 might be the D (6 bases). This CDR3 is built from 17 residues. V was shortened by 4 bases and J by 4 bases, with 17 bases between the two germline ends. Per germline, CDR1 MNHEY and CDR2 SMNVEV (reference sequence). The CDR3 protein is CASSSRPDRAYNSPLHF. CDR3 bases: TGTGCCAGCAGTTCGAGGCCGGACAGAGCATATAATTCACCCCTCCACTTT.

The CDR3 here is CASSTGQGAGGNTEAFF. CDR3 DNA sequence: TGTGCCAGTAGTACGGGACAGGGGGCAGGAGGGAACACTGAAGCTTTCTTT. The genes are TRBV19 and TRBJ1-1; 12 bases line up with TRBD1. The CDR3 sequence is 17 residues long. The germline V gene encodes CDR1 LNHDA and CDR2 SQIVND (reference sequence). The ends lost 4 bases at V and 1 base at J; junction bases unmatched: 7.

This clone showed up just once. The chain combines TRBV12-5 with TRBJ2-2; perhaps TRBD2 as D (5 bases). Trimming shortened V by 3 bases and J by 2 bases, and 7 bases separated the two germline ends. The germline gives CDR1 LGHNT, CDR2 FRNRAP. This CDR3 is built from 14 residues. The DNA of the CDR3 is TGTGCTAGTGGTTTCTCGGGAAACACCGGGGAGCTGTTTTTT. Protein product: CASGFSGNTGELFF.

The chain has TRBV18 and TRBJ2-1; 12 bases align to TRBD2. The CDR3 contains 18 residues. V shed 3 bases, J shed 1 base, and the junction held 7 bases outside the gene matches. Per germline, CDR1 KGHSH and CDR2 LQKENI. In nucleotides, the CDR3 is TGTGCCAGCTCACCGAAAGGACTAGCGGGGAAATCCTACAATGAGCAGTTCTTC. Amino acids: CASSPKGLAGKSYNEQFF.

The chain employs TRBV6-1 and TRBJ2-7, with a tentative D call TRBD1 (5 bases). Looked up from germline, CDR1 is MNHNS and CDR2 is SASEGT. V was trimmed by 1 base and J by 4 bases, leaving 11 bases between them. The CDR3 is 14 residues long. This CDR3 reads CASSEGFQGYEQYV. The CDR3 nucleotides read TGTGCCAGCAGTGAAGGCTTTCAGGGTTACGAGCAGTACGTC.

The V and J genes are TRBV14 and TRBJ2-7; unclear D gene. V lost 4 bases and J lost 5, with 9 bases in between. The CDR3 is made up of 12 amino acids. Germline V gene data show CDR1 as SGHDN and CDR2 as FVKESK. This chain's CDR3 is CASSPSWHEQYF. DNA for the CDR3: TGTGCCAGCAGCCCATCGTGGCACGAGCAGTACTTC.

This clone was seen only once. The rearrangement links TRBV2 to TRBJ2-7; TRBD1 aligns across 10 bases. The CDR3 covers 13 residues. Germline V CDR1 and CDR2: SNHLY, FYNNEI. V was clipped by 4 bases and J by 7 bases; unmatched bases: 4. In DNA form, the CDR3 reads TGTGCCAGCAGTGGACAGGGGGCGGCTGAGCAGTACTTC. This gives the protein CASSGQGAAEQYF. Looking up the rest from reference TRBV2 and TRBJ2-7 gives the full variable domain: EPEVTQTPSHQVTQMGQEVILRCVPISNHLYFYWYRQILGQKVEFLVSFYNNEISEKSEIFDDQFSVERPDGSNFTLKIRSTKLEDSAMYFCASSGQGAAEQYFGPGTRLTVT.

The V and J genes are TRBV13 and TRBJ2-7; 9 nucleotides agree with TRBD1. Trimming took 6 bases from V and 0 from J; bases not matched to a gene: 9. The CDR3 sequence is 16 residues long. CDR1 is PRHDT, CDR2 FYEKMQ, per germline (reference sequence). The CDR3 bases are TGTGCCAGCAGTTTAACTGGACAGGGGAGCTCCTACGAGCAGTACTTC. Translating it yields CASSLTGQGSSYEQYF.

The chain employs TRBV11-3 and TRBJ2-3, with 11 bases matching TRBD2. The V and J ends lost 7 bases and 4 bases, in that order; junction bases with no gene match: 19. The CDR3 has 19 amino acids. The germline gives CDR1 SGHNT, CDR2 YENEEA. CDR3: CASIPNVTSGSLGADTQYF. Here the CDR3 DNA reads TGTGCCAGCATCCCAAACGTTACTAGCGGGAGCCTGGGGGCAGATACGCAGTATTTT. Variable domain in full (rest from reference TRBV11-3 and TRBJ2-3): EAGVVQSPRYKIIEKKQPVAFWCNPISGHNTLYWYLQNLGQGPELLIRYENEEAVDDSQLPKDRFSAERLKGVDSTLKIQPAELGDSAVYLCASIPNVTSGSLGADTQYFGPGTRLTVL.

This sequence joins TRBV10-3 and TRBJ2-1; 7 bases match TRBD2. Germline-derived CDR1 and CDR2 are ENHRY and SYGVKD. The CDR3 is made up of 13 amino acids. The trim removed 8 bases at V and 7 bases at J, leaving 8 bases unmatched. CDR3 nucleotide sequence: TGTGCCATCCGGCGGGAGTCTCCAAATGAGCAGTTCTTC. Translation: CAIRRESPNEQFF.

The CDR3 spells CASTGQGSYEQYF. The CDR3 DNA reads as TGTGCCAGCACGGGACAGGGGTCCTACGAGCAGTACTTC. V and J are TRBV18 and TRBJ2-7; 10 positions agree with TRBD1. Looked up from germline, CDR1 is KGHSH and CDR2 is LQKENI. The CDR3 consists of 13 residues. V trimming: 8 bases; J trimming: 1 base; junction bases outside the gene matches: 2. Combining the CDR3 with reference TRBV18 and TRBJ2-7 gives the whole variable domain NAGVMQNPRHLVRRRGQEARLRCSPMKGHSHVYWYRQLPEEGLKFMVYLQKENIIDESGMPKERFSAEFPKEGPSILRIQQVVRGDSAAYFCASTGQGSYEQYFGPGTRLTVT.

V and J are TRBV25-1 and TRBJ1-2; 11 nucleotides match TRBD1. Germline loops: CDR1 MGHDK, CDR2 SYGVNS. The CDR3 is made up of 14 amino acids. Germline trimming cut 6 bases from V and 4 bases from J; bases unmatched to any gene: 4. DNA for the CDR3: TGTGCCAGCAGCTCCGGGACAGGGGGCTATGGCTACACCTTC. The encoded protein is CASSSGTGGYGYTF.

The chain has TRBV7-6 and TRBJ2-1; TRBD2 matches at 12 bases. This CDR3 comprises 16 residues. Per the germline V gene, CDR1 is SGHVS and CDR2 is FNYEAQ. The V segment lost 5 bases and the J segment 6 bases; nucleotides outside the gene matches: 8. The CDR3 here is CASSNTGTSGRNEQFF. CDR3 DNA sequence: TGTGCCAGCAGCAATACTGGGACTAGCGGGCGCAATGAGCAGTTCTTC. The full variable domain, with the rest looked up from reference TRBV7-6 and TRBJ2-1, is GAGVSQSPRYKVTKRGQDVALRCDPISGHVSLYWYRQALGQGPEFLTYFNYEAQQDKSGLPNDRFSAERPEGSISTLTIQRTEQRDSAMYRCASSNTGTSGRNEQFFGPGTRLTVL.

The genes are TRBV19 and TRBJ2-3; TRBD1 aligns across 7 bases. The CDR3 has 14 residues. Per the germline V gene, CDR1 is LNHDA and CDR2 is SQIVND (reference sequence). V lost 6 bases and J lost 0; bases outside the gene matches: 3. This CDR3 reads CASRRDSSTDTQYF. The CDR3, as DNA: TGTGCCAGTAGAAGGGACAGTAGCACAGATACGCAGTATTTT.